The 20 T cell receptor beta chains below were found in one sample sequenced in a study of tumor-infiltrating lymphocytes in primary liver carcinoma. Researchers drew blood RNA from unsorted whole blood and extracted germline DNA as well. TCR beta cDNA was made from roughly 500 ng total RNA with a constant-region primer. Slightly modified ARM-PCR, run as three nested multiplex PCR rounds, produced the TCR beta libraries. TRBV1-TRBV30 forward primers paired with a C-beta reverse primer drove the first two PCR rounds, around 9 cycles each. From the multiplex PCR reads, TCRdb called clonotypes with MiXCR, one entry per CDR3 protein. Of hundreds of thousands of distinct CDR3 sequences in the sample, 50% to 60% were seen once. The sequencing input was peripheral blood. All receptors derive from a woman in her twenties or thirties with primary liver carcinoma and hepatitis B virus infection.

This clonotype was found a few times. The chain is built from TRBV6-2 or TRBV6-3 and TRBJ1-5, with a weak D call TRBD1 (6 bases). Trimming removed 4 bases at V and 0 bases at J, with 19 bases between. The CDR3 runs to 18 residues. The germline CDR1 and CDR2 sequences are MNHEY and SVGEGT. The CDR3 loop is CASSFTGREAYSNQPQHF. Written as DNA, the CDR3 is TGTGCCAGCAGTTTTACAGGGAGGGAGGCTTATAGCAATCAGCCCCAGCATTTT.

Comments on this clonotype: An end of the junction does not agree with germline; a read error may underlie this. The V gene is TRBV6-1, the J gene TRBJ2-7, with D perhaps assigned TRBD1 or TRBD2 (6 bases each). The CDR3 sequence is 16 residues long. Looked up from germline, CDR1 is MNHNS and CDR2 is SASEGT. Written as DNA, the CDR3 is TGTGTCAGCAGTGAAGCCGTAGGGGGGAGCTCCTGCGAGCAGTACTTC. Translated: CVSSEAVGGSSCEQYF.

The rearrangement uses TRBV4-1 and TRBJ2-5; no reliable D call. Germline-derived CDR1 and CDR2 are MGHRA and YSYEKL. CDR3 length: 13 residues. V dropped 1 base and J dropped 5 bases, with 8 bases sitting between them. This CDR3 is CASSQAGRETQYF. In nucleotides, the CDR3 is TGCGCCAGCAGCCAAGCGGGCCGGGAGACCCAGTACTTC.

The rearrangement joins TRBV7-9 to TRBJ2-1; D uncertain. Between the trimmed V and J ends, which lost 2 bases and 12 bases, there was a span of 14 bases. This CDR3 contains 13 residues. Germline assignment: CDR1 SEHNR and CDR2 FQNEAQ (reference sequence). CDR3 bases: TGTGCCAGCAGCTTACCACCCACCCATGGGCAGTTCTTC. Translated: CASSLPPTHGQFF.

Regarding this clonotype: No conserved phenylalanine or tryptophan ends this CDR3, so it is likely a read error. The V and J genes are TRBV7-8 and TRBJ2-7; no definite D call. The CDR3 sequence is 11 residues long. V shed 3 bases and J shed 6 bases, with 6 bases lying between them. Germline V gene lookup returns CDR1 SGHVS and CDR2 FQNEAQ. The CDR3 region has the DNA TGTGCCAGCAGCTTGCTTGTCGAGCAGTACATC. Translating gives CASSLLVEQYI.

This clonotype occurred a few times. This chain connects TRBV7-9 to TRBJ2-2; TRBD1 might be the D (6 bases). The CDR3 length is 16 residues. V shed 8 bases and J shed 1 base, with 17 bases lying between them. Germline-derived CDR1 and CDR2 are SEHNR and FQNEAQ (reference sequence). The CDR3 DNA is TGTGCCAGCGGACATACAGGGACCCGGAACACCGGGGAGCTGTTTTTT. Translated, it gives CASGHTGTRNTGELFF. The whole variable domain, filled in from reference TRBV7-9 and TRBJ2-2, reads DTGVSQNPRHKITKRGQNVTFRCDPISEHNRLYWYRQTLGQGPEFLTYFQNEAQLEKSRLLSDRFSAERPKGSFSTLEIQRTEQGDSAMYLCASGHTGTRNTGELFFGEGSRLTVL.

The rearrangement links TRBV5-5 to TRBJ1-2; tentative D call: TRBD1 (5 bases). CDR3 size: 13 residues. Between the trimmed V and J ends, which lost 5 bases and 7 bases, there was a span of 15 bases. Germline V gives CDR1 SGHKS, CDR2 YYEKEE (reference sequence). The CDR3 loop reads CASRVPGPSGYTF. DNA of the CDR3: TGTGCCAGCAGGGTGCCGGGACCTTCTGGCTACACCTTC.

A remark on this clonotype: Since no conserved phenylalanine or tryptophan closes the CDR3, a read error is the likely cause. The V gene is TRBV11-3, the J gene TRBJ2-7; TRBD2 matches 9 bases. Per germline, CDR1 SGHNT and CDR2 YENEEA. The CDR3 sequence is 16 residues long. The CDR3: CVSSSIIAGDRYEQYL. DNA for the CDR3: TGTGTCAGCAGCTCCATCATAGCGGGAGATCGCTACGAGCAGTACCTC.

Many counts were recorded for this clonotype. This chain links TRBV7-9 with TRBJ1-2; 7 nucleotides align to TRBD1. CDR3 size: 15 residues. Looked up from germline, CDR1 is SEHNR and CDR2 is FQNEAQ (reference sequence). J was trimmed by 6 bases and V by 5 bases; bases with no gene match: 12. The CDR3 bases are TGTGCCAGCAGCCTCGGAGGACAGGCCCGGGATGGCTACACCTTC. Amino acid sequence: CASSLGGQARDGYTF.

The chain is built from TRBV7-9 and TRBJ2-1; D gene uncertain. Germline lookup yields CDR1 SEHNR and CDR2 FQNEAQ (reference sequence). V was cut by 5 bases and J by 10 bases, with 12 bases left in between. This CDR3 is 12 amino acids long. The CDR3 spells CASSLIGVEQFF. The DNA for the CDR3 is TGTGCCAGCAGCCTCATTGGGGTGGAGCAGTTCTTC.

The V and J genes are TRBV11-3 and TRBJ1-1; the D gene is possibly TRBD1 (5 bases). The CDR3 loop spans 12 amino acids. CDR1 SGHNT and CDR2 YENEEA come from the germline V gene. V was clipped by 10 bases and J by 3 bases, with 12 bases between them. The CDR3 nucleotides are TGTGCCACCACGACAGAGGACACTGAAGCTTTCTTT. It encodes CATTTEDTEAFF.

Remarks on this clonotype: At one of its ends the junction is not consistent with the germline gene, which may arise from a read error. The chain combines TRBV6-5 with TRBJ2-7, with D tentatively TRBD1 (5 bases). This CDR3 region has 14 residues. Germline V gene data show CDR1 as MNHEY and CDR2 as SVGAGI. The CDR3 protein is CVSSYVGRAYEQYF. The CDR3 DNA is TGTGTCAGCAGTTACGTGGGCAGGGCCTACGAGCAGTACTTC.

This clonotype was picked up one time. Just one base apart from a much larger clone, this may be a read error. J is TRBJ2-1 and V is TRBV6-5, with TRBD2 matching 7 bases. Germline V gene lookup returns CDR1 MNHEY and CDR2 SVGAGI. The junction had 5 bases not matched to a gene; V was cut back by 4 bases and J by 8 bases. The CDR3 runs 13 residues. CDR3 region: CASSSAGMYEQFF. The CDR3 DNA reads TGTGCCAGCAGTTCAGCGGGAATGTATGAGCAGTTCTTC.

In the case of this clonotype: An end of the junction does not agree with germline; a read error may underlie this. This chain joins TRBV7-9 and TRBJ2-7, with 7 nucleotides matching TRBD1. The CDR3 runs 12 residues. CDR1 and CDR2 (germline): SEHNR, FQNEAQ (reference sequence). The CDR3 sequence is CTSSTTGNEQYF. CDR3 DNA sequence: TGTACCAGCAGCACGACAGGGAACGAGCAGTACTTC.

This sequence joins TRBV5-4 and TRBJ2-2; 15 positions agree with TRBD2. The CDR3 sequence is 17 residues long. V shed 4 bases, J shed 4 bases, and the junction held 5 bases outside the gene matches. Germline V gene lookup returns CDR1 SGHNT and CDR2 YYREEE (reference sequence). Here the CDR3 DNA reads TGTGCCAGCAGCCGGGGACTAGCGGGAGGACCCACCGGGGAGCTGTTTTTT. Its protein is CASSRGLAGGPTGELFF. The entire variable domain, with the rest obtained from reference TRBV5-4 and TRBJ2-2, is as follows: ETGVTQSPTHLIKTRGQQVTLRCSSQSGHNTVSWYQQALGQGPQFIFQYYREEENGRGNFPPRFSGLQFPNYSSELNVNALELDDSALYLCASSRGLAGGPTGELFFGEGSRLTVL.

The rearrangement uses TRBV7-9 and TRBJ2-1, with TRBD2 identical over 11 bases. The CDR3 is 18 amino acids. The J segment lost 7 bases and the V segment lost 4 bases, leaving 15 bases of the junction unmatched. Germline V gene data show CDR1 as SEHNR and CDR2 as FQNEAQ (reference sequence). The DNA of the CDR3 is TGTGCCAGCAGCTCCCTCACGGGACTAGCGGTTTCCGGGAATGAGCAGTTCTTC. The encoded protein is CASSSLTGLAVSGNEQFF.

With respect to this clonotype: Mismatch with germline at one junction end may stem from a read error. The chain employs TRBV5-6 and TRBJ2-1, with 13 bases fitting TRBD2. Germline CDR1 is SGHDT and CDR2 is YYEEEE. The CDR3 runs to 15 residues. Here the CDR3 reads CASSFRTSGGSGQLF. Written as DNA, the CDR3 is TGTGCCAGCAGCTTTCGGACTAGCGGGGGCTCGGGGCAGCTCTTC.

In regard to this clonotype: A much larger clone differs from this one at a single base, so this may be a read error. The genes are TRBV29-1 and TRBJ2-7, with D perhaps matching TRBD1 or TRBD2 (5 bases each). The V gene's germline CDR1 is SQVTM and CDR2 ANQGSEA. The CDR3 has 15 residues. The CDR3 sequence: CNVEVGLGVGNEQYF. The CDR3 bases are TGCAACGTTGAAGTGGGTTTAGGGGTCGGGAACGAGCAGTACTTC.

In the case of this clonotype: This may arise from a read error, as a much more abundant clone is one base away. This chain uses TRBV6-5 with TRBJ1-1; D gene uncertain. V was shortened by 5 bases and J by 6 bases, with 22 bases between the two germline ends. CDR3 size: 16 residues. Germline V gene sequence: CDR1 MNHEY, CDR2 SVGAGI. The CDR3 region has the DNA TGTGCCAGCAGTCCTGCCGGGAGTAGAAGCGGCGCTGAAGCTTTCTTT. This translates into CASSPAGSRSGAEAFF.

Many counts were recorded for this clonotype. The chain uses TRBV12-3 or TRBV12-4 and TRBJ2-4; no clear D. The CDR3 length is 15 residues. V was trimmed by 1 base and J by 0 bases, leaving 7 bases between them. The CDR3 region is CASSLEPVAKNIQYF. For the CDR3, the DNA is TGTGCCAGCAGTTTAGAACCAGTAGCCAAAAACATTCAGTACTTC.